This T cell receptor (beta chain) was profiled in a study of glioma-infiltrating T cells after dendritic cell vaccination. Study summary: Autologous tumor lysate-pulsed dendritic cell vaccination was given between the early 2000s and the early 2010s.

Produced via immunoSEQ multiplex PCR; TCRdb's table is partial and in-frame only. The sample records some 30,000 clones, 90% being singletons. Germline assignment: CDR1 SGHRS and CDR2 YFSETQ. There are 15 residues in the CDR3. After removal of 0 bases from V and 5 bases from J, the junction contained 6 bases not matched to a gene. V is TRBV5-1 and J is TRBJ2-5; 8 bases align to TRBD1. This TCR was recovered from a human donor with glioblastoma. The sample here was blood, taken before dendritic cell vaccination. CDR3 coding DNA: TGCGCCAGCAGCTTGGTGCCAGGGGGCGCGGAGACCCAGTACTTC. Residues: CASSLVPGGAETQYF.